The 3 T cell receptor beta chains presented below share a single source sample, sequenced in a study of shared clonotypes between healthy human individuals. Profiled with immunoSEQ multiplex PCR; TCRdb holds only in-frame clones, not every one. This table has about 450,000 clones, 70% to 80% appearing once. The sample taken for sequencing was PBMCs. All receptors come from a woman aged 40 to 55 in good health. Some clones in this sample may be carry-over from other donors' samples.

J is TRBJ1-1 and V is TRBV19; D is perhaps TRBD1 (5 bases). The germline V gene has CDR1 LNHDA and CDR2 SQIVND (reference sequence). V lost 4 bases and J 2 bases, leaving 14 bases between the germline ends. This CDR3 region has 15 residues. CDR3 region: CASSTGRDGNTEAFF. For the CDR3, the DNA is TGTGCCAGTAGTACAGGTAGGGACGGTAACACTGAAGCTTTCTTT.

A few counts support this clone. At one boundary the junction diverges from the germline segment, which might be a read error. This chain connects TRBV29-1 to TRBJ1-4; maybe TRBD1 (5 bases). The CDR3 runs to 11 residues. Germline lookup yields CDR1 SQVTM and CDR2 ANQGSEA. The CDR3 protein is CSVADPQGGIF. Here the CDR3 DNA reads TGCAGCGTTGCTGATCCCCAGGGAGGGATTTTT.

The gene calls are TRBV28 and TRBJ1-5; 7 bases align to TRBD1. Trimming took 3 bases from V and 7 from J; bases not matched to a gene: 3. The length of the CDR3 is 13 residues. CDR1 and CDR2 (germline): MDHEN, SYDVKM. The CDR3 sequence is CASSFRGLQPQHF. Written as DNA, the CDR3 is TGTGCCAGCAGTTTCAGGGGGTTACAGCCCCAGCATTTT.